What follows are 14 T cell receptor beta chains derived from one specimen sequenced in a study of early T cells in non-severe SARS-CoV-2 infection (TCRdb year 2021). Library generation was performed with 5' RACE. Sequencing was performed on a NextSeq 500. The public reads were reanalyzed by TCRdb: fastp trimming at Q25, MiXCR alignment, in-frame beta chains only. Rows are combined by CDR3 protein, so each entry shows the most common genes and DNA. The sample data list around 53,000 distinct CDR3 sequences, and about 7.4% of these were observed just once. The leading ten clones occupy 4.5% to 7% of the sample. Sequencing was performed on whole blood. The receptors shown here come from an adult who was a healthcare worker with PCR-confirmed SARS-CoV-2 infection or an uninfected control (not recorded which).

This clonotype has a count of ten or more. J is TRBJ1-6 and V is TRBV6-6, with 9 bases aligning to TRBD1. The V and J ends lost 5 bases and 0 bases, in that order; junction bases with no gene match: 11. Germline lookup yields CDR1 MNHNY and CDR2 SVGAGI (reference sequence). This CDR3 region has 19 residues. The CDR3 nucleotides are TGTGCCAGCAGTCCCACGGACAGGGGTGAGAGCTCCTATAATTCACCCCTCCACTTT. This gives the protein CASSPTDRGESSYNSPLHF.

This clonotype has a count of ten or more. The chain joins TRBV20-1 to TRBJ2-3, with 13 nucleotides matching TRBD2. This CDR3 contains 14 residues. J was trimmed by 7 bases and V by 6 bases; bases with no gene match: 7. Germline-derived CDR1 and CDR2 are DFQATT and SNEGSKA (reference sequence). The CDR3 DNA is TGCAGTGCCACTAGCGGGGGGGTTCGCTATACGCAGTATTTT. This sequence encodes CSATSGGVRYTQYF.

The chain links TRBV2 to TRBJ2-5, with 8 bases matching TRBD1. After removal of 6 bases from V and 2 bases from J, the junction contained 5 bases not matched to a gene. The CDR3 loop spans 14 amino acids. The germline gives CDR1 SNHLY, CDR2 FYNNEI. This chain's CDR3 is CASSPDRGQETQYF. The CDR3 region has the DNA TGTGCCAGCAGCCCCGACAGGGGACAAGAGACCCAGTACTTC. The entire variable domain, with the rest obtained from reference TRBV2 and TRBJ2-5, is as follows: EPEVTQTPSHQVTQMGQEVILRCVPISNHLYFYWYRQILGQKVEFLVSFYNNEISEKSEIFDDQFSVERPDGSNFTLKIRSTKLEDSAMYFCASSPDRGQETQYFGPGTRLLVL.

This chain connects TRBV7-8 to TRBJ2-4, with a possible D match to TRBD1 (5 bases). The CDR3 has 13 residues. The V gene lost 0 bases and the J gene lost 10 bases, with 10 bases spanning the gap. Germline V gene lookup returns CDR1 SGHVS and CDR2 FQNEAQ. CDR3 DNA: TGTGCCAGCAGCTTAGCCCAAGACAGTATTCAGTACTTC. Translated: CASSLAQDSIQYF.

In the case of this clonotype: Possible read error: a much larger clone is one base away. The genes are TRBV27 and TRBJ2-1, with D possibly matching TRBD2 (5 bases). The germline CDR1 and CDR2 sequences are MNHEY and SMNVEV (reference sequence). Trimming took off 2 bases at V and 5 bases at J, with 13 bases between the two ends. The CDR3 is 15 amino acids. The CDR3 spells CASSLESGVDNEQFF. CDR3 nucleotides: TGTGCCAGCAGTTTAGAGAGCGGAGTGGACAATGAGCAGTTCTTC.

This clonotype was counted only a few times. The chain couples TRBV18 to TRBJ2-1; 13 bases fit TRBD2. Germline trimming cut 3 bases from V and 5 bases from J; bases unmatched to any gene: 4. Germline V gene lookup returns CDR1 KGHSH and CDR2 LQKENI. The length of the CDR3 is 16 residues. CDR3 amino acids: CASSPPGLAGDNEQFF. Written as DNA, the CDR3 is TGTGCCAGCTCACCGCCTGGACTAGCGGGGGACAATGAGCAGTTCTTC.

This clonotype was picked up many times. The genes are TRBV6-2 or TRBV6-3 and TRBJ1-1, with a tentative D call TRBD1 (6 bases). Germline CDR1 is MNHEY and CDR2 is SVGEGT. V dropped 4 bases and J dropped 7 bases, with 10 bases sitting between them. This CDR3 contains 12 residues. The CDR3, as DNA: TGTGCCAGCAGTTTACACAGGGATGAAGCTTTCTTT. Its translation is CASSLHRDEAFF.

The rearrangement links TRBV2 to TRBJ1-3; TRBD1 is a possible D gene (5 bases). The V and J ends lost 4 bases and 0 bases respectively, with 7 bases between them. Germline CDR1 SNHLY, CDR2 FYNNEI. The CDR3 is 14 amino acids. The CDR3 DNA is TGTGCCAGCAGTGGTGGGGCCTCTGGAAACACCATATATTTT. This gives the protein CASSGGASGNTIYF. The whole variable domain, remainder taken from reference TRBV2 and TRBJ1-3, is EPEVTQTPSHQVTQMGQEVILRCVPISNHLYFYWYRQILGQKVEFLVSFYNNEISEKSEIFDDQFSVERPDGSNFTLKIRSTKLEDSAMYFCASSGGASGNTIYFGEGSWLTVV.

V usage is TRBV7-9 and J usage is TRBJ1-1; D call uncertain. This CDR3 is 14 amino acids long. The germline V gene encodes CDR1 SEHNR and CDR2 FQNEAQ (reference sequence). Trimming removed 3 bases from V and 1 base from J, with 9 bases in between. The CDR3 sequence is CASSLHGWNTEAFF. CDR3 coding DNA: TGTGCCAGCAGCTTGCATGGGTGGAACACTGAAGCTTTCTTT.

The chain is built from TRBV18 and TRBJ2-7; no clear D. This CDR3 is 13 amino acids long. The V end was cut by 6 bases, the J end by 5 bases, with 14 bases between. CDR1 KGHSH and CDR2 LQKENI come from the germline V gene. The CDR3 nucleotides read TGTGCCAGCTCGGATGGGTTGGAGAACGAGCAGTACTTC. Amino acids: CASSDGLENEQYF.

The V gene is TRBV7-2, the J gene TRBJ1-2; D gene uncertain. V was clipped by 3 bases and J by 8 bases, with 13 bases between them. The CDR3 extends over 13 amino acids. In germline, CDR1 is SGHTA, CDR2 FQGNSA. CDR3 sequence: CASSLVNRGGYTF. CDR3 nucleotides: TGTGCCAGCAGCTTGGTGAACCGGGGAGGCTACACCTTC.

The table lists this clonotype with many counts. For the CDR3, the DNA is TGCAGTGCTAGAGGGATGGGACGCCGTAACTATGGCTACACCTTC. Translated, it gives CSARGMGRRNYGYTF. J is TRBJ1-2 and V is TRBV20-1, with TRBD1 as a possible D gene (5 bases). This CDR3 has 15 amino acids. CDR1 is DFQATT and CDR2 is SNEGSKA in the germline V gene (reference sequence). The germline V and J ends were trimmed by 1 base and 1 base, with 13 bases remaining between them.

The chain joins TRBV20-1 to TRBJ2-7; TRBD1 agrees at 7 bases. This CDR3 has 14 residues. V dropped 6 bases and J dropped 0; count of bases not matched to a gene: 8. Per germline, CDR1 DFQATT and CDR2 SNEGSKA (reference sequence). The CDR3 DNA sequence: TGCAGTGCGAACCGGGACAGCAGCTCCTACGAGCAGTACTTC. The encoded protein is CSANRDSSSYEQYF.

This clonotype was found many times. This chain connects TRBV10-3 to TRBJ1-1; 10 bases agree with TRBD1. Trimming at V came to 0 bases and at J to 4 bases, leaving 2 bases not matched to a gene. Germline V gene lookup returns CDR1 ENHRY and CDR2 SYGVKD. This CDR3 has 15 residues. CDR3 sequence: CAISESRTGGTEAFF. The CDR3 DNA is TGTGCCATCAGTGAGTCCCGGACAGGGGGCACTGAAGCTTTCTTT.